This TCR beta chain was observed in a study of CD4 T cells in relation to SARS-CoV-2 and coronaviruses. CD4+ T cells from unexposed donors were obtained before the COVID-19 pandemic (2011-2018). After roughly ten days of culture, CD4+ T cells were isolated. The data were produced by immunoSEQ multiplex PCR, yet TCRdb's version contains in-frame clones alone and is incomplete. Of 15,000 to 20,000 clones listed, approximately 80% are singletons. Study-wide points: In 55% to 75% of donors, memory CD4+ clonotypes crossrecognized SARS-CoV-2 and at least one common cold coronavirus spike.

Regarding this clone: Its antigen remains unknown.

Germline V lookup: CDR1 SGHDT, CDR2 YYEEEE. The CDR3 loop spans 14 amino acids. Trimming took 0 bases from V and 7 from J; bases not matched to a gene: 2. The genes are TRBV5-6 and TRBJ1-2; TRBD1 matches 11 bases. The sequence came from a human donor in good health. Input material: CD4+ T cells from PBMCs, cultured in vitro. The CDR3 loop is CASSLAGQGAGYTF. As DNA, the CDR3 is TGTGCCAGCAGCTTGGCAGGACAGGGGGCTGGCTACACCTTC.